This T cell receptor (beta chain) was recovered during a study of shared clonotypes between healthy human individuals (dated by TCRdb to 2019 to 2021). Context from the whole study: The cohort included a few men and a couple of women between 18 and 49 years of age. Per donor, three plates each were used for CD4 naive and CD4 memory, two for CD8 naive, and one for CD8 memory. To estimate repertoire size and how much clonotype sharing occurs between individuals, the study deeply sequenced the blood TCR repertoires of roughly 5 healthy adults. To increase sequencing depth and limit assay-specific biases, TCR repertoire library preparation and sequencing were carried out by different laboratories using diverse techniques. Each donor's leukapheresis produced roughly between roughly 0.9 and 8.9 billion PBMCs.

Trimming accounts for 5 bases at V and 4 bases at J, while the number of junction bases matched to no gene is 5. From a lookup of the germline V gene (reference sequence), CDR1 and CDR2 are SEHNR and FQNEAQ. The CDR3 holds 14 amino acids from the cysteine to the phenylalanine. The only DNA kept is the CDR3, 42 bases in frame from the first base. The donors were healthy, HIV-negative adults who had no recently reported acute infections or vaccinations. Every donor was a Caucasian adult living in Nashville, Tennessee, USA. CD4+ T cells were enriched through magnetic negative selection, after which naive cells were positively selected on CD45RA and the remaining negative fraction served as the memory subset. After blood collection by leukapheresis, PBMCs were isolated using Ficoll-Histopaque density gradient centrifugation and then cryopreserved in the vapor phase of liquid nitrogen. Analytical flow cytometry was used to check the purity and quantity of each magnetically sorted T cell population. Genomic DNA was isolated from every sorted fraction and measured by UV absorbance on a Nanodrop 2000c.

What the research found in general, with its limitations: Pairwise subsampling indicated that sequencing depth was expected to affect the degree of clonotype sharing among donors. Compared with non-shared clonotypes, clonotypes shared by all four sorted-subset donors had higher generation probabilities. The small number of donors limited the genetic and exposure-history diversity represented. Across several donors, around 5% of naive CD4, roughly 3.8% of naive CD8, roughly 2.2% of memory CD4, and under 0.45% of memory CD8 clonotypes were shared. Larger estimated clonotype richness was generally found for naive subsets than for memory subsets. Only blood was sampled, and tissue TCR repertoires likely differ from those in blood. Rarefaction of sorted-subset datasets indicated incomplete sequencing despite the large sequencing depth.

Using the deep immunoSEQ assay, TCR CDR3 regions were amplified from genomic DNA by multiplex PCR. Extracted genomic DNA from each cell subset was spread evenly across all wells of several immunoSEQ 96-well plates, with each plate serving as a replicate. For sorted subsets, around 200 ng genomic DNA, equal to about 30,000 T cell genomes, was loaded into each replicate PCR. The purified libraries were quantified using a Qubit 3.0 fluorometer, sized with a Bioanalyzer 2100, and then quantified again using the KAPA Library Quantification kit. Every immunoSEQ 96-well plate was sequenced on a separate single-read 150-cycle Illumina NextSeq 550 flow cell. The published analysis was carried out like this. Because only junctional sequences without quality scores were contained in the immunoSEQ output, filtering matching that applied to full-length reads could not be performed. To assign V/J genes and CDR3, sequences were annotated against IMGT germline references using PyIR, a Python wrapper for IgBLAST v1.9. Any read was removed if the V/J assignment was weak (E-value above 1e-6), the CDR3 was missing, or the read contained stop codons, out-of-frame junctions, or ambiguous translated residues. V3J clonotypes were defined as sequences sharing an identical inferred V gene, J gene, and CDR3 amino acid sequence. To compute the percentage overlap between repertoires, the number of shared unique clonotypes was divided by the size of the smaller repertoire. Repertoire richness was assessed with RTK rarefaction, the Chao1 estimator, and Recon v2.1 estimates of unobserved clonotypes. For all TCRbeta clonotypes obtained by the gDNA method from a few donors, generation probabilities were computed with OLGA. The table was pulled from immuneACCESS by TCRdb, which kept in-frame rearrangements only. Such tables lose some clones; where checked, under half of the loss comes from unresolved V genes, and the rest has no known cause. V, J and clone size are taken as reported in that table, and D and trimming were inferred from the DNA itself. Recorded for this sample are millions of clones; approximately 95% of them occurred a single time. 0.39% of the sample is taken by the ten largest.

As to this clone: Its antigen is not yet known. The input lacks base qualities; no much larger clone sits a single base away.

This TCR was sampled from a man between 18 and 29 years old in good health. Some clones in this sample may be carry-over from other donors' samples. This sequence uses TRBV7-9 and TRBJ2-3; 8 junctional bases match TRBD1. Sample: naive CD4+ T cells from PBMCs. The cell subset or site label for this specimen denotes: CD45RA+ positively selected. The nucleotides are TGTGCCAGCAGCCAGGGACAGGCTTCAGATACGCAGTATTTT. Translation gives CASSQGQASDTQYF.